This entry is about one TCR beta chain. The data were obtained in a study of blood T cell repertoires in COVID-19. The CDR3 totals 15 residues. Germline assignment: CDR1 MNHEY and CDR2 SVGEGT. Trimming left V 6 bases short and J 8 bases short, with 22 bases between. The method was immunoSEQ multiplex PCR; TCRdb's version includes in-frame clones alone and lacks a portion of them. The sample has about 92,000 clones; 70% to 90% are singletons. Patients at the Seattle site were enrolled during active infection and followed longitudinally. The chain joins TRBV6-2 or TRBV6-3 to TRBJ1-1, with a weak D call TRBD1 (5 bases). The sequenced material came from peripheral blood. This receptor was identified in a woman aged 60-75 years with COVID-19, enrolled during active disease. Written as DNA, the CDR3 is TGTGCCAGCAGCGACCCCGGGACTTTCTCGGGGGAAGCTTTCTTT. It encodes CASSDPGTFSGEAFF.